This T cell receptor (beta chain) comes out of a study of shared clonotypes between healthy human individuals. The study, taken as a whole, reports: Among non-shared clonotypes, generation probabilities were lower than among those shared by all four donors. Specimens sampled were limited to blood, with tissue repertoires likely differing. Memory subsets had estimated richness that was generally smaller than that of naive subsets.

Study processing details: ImmunoSEQ only sent back junction sequences with no quality scores, so filtering was done differently. Sequencing used immunoSEQ multiplex PCR; TCRdb keeps in-frame clones, though not all of them. Clone size and the V and J calls come from that table; the DNA yielded D and trimming. The table has about a million clones, around 77% seen once; the top ten hold 0.89%. Remarks on this clone: Its antigen remains unknown.

Germline V gene lookup returns CDR1 MGHRA and CDR2 YSYEKL. The CDR3 has 19 residues. Germline trimming cut 4 bases from V and 0 bases from J; bases unmatched to any gene: 12. This clonotype was obtained from a man between 18 and 35 years old in good health. Some clones in this sample may be carry-over from other donors' samples. The genes are TRBV4-1 and TRBJ2-6; 7 bases match TRBD1. Sequenced input: memory CD4+ T cells from PBMCs. Subset denoted: CD45RA-negative fraction. The CDR3 nucleotides read TGCGCCAGCAGCCCACTTGACGGACAGGCGAGCTCTGGGGCCAACGTCCTGACTTTC. Translating it yields CASSPLDGQASSGANVLTF.